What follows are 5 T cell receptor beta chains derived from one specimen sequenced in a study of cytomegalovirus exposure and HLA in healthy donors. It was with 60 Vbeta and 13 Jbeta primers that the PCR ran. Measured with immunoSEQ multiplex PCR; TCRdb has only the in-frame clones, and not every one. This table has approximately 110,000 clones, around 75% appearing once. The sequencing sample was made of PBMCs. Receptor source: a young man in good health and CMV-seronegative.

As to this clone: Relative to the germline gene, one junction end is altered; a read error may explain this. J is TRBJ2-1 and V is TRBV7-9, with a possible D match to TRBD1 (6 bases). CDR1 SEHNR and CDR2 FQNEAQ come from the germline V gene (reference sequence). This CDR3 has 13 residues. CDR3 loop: CASSSTAGEFPIF. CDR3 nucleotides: TGTGCCAGCAGCTCCACCGCAGGGGAGTTCCCGATCTTC.

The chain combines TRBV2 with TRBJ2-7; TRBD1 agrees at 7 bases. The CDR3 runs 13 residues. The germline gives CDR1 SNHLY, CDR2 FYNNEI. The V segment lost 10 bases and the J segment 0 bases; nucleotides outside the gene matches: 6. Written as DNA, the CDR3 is TGTGCCACCTTAGGGGACAGCTCCTACGAGCAGTACTTC. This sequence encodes CATLGDSSYEQYF.

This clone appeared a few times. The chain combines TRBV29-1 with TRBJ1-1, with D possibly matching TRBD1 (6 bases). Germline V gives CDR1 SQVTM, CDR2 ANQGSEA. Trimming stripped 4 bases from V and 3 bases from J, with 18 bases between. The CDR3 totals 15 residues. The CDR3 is CSVAGGGNMDTEAFF. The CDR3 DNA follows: TGCAGCGTTGCTGGGGGCGGAAATATGGACACTGAAGCTTTCTTT.

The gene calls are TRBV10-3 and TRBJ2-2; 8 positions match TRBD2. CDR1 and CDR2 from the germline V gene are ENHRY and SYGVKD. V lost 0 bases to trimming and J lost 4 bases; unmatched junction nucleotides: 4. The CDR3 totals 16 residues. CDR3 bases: TGTGCCATCAGTGAGTCTGCGGGGGGAGGCACCGGGGAGCTGTTTTTT. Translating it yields CAISESAGGGTGELFF.

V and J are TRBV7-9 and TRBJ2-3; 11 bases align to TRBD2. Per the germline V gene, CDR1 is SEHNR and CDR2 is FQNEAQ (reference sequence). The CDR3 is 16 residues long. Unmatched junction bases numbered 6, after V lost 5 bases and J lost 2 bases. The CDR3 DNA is TGTGCCAGCAGCCCAAGACTAGCGGGGTTCACAGATACGCAGTATTTT. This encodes CASSPRLAGFTDTQYF.